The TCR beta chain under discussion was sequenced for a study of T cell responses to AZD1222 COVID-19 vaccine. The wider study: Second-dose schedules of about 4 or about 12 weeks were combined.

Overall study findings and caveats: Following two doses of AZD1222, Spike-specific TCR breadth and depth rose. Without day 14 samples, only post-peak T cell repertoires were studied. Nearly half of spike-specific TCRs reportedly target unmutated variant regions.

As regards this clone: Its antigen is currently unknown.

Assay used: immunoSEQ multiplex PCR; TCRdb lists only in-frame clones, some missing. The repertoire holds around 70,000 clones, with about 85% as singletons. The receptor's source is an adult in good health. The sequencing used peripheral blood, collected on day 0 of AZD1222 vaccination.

CDR3 in DNA: TGTGCCAGCTCACCCCGGGACGGTACTGAAGCTTTCTTT. Encoded protein: CASSPRDGTEAFF. The genes are TRBV18 and TRBJ1-1; D possibly corresponds to TRBD1 (5 bases). The CDR3 loop spans 13 amino acids. V lost 3 bases and J lost 5, with 10 bases in between. The V gene's germline CDR1 is KGHSH and CDR2 LQKENI. The full variable domain, in which reference TRBV18 and TRBJ1-1 provide the parts outside the CDR3, is NAGVMQNPRHLVRRRGQEARLRCSPMKGHSHVYWYRQLPEEGLKFMVYLQKENIIDESGMPKERFSAEFPKEGPSILRIQQVVRGDSAAYFCASSPRDGTEAFFGQGTRLTVV.